The 22 T cell receptor beta chains below were found in one sample sequenced in a study of shared clonotypes between healthy human individuals (dated by TCRdb to the early 2020s). The method behind the library was the immunoSEQ multiplex PCR assay. TCRdb's version of the immuneACCESS table is confined to in-frame rearrangements and falls short of the full clone set. An unresolved V gene accounts for under half of the shortfall where checked; the remainder is of unknown origin. The sample profile shows roughly 530,000 clones; about 96% of them were found once. Together, the top ten hold 0.06% of the sample. Sequencing used naive CD4+ T cells sorted from blood. The cell subset or site label for this specimen denotes: CD45RA+ positively selected. Receptors originate from a woman aged 30 to 39 in good health.

J is TRBJ2-5 and V is TRBV5-1; D is unresolved. V was trimmed by 2 bases and J by 4 bases, leaving 9 bases between them. The CDR3 consists of 13 residues. Germline-derived CDR1 and CDR2 are SGHRS and YFSETQ. DNA of the CDR3: TGCGCCAGCAGCTTTACTTCAGGAGAGACCCAGTACTTC. As protein: CASSFTSGETQYF.

This clone has a handful of counts. The V and J genes are TRBV11-2 and TRBJ2-7; D is uncertain. The V and J ends lost 0 bases and 12 bases respectively, with 12 bases between them. Germline-derived CDR1 and CDR2 are SGHAT and FQNNGV. The CDR3 extends over 12 amino acids. Here the CDR3 reads CASSLDLIGSYF. CDR3 sequence (DNA): TGTGCCAGCAGCTTAGATCTGATAGGTTCGTACTTC.

This clone has only a few counts. The V call is TRBV10-2, the J call TRBJ1-1, with D perhaps TRBD1 (6 bases). This CDR3 comprises 13 residues. V lost 5 bases and J lost 5, with 12 bases in between. CDR1 is WSHSY and CDR2 is SAAADI in the germline V gene. CDR3 sequence reads: CASSQQGGTEAFF. CDR3 nucleotide sequence: TGCGCCAGCAGTCAACAGGGAGGGACTGAAGCTTTCTTT.

The CDR3 DNA reads TGTGCCAGCAGTTTTAGAGTCGGTGAAGCTTTCTTT. Amino acid sequence: CASSFRVGEAFF. The chain carries TRBV27 and TRBJ1-1; D not certain. V lost 3 bases, J lost 7 bases, and 9 bases lay in between. The CDR3 spans 12 residues. Looked up from germline, CDR1 is MNHEY and CDR2 is SMNVEV (reference sequence).

V gene TRBV6-5 combines with J gene TRBJ1-2; a possible D gene is TRBD1 (5 bases). The length of the CDR3 is 13 residues. Germline assignment: CDR1 MNHEY and CDR2 SVGAGI. V was shortened by 10 bases and J by 4 bases, with 16 bases between the two germline ends. The chain's CDR3 is CATKGLEVYGYTF. CDR3 DNA: TGTGCCACCAAGGGGCTAGAGGTCTATGGCTACACCTTC.

The genes are TRBV10-3 and TRBJ2-1, with 7 positions matching TRBD2. Germline V CDR1 and CDR2: ENHRY, SYGVKD. With V trimmed by 3 bases and J by 7 bases, 6 bases remained unmatched. This CDR3 is 14 amino acids long. Here the CDR3 DNA reads TGTGCCATCAGTGACGGGCTAGCGGAGAATGAGCAGTTCTTC. Its protein is CAISDGLAENEQFF.

This chain links TRBV11-2 with TRBJ1-1, with TRBD1 matching over 9 bases. The CDR3 loop spans 15 amino acids. With V trimmed by 1 base and J by 11 bases, 11 bases remained unmatched. Germline V gene data show CDR1 as SGHAT and CDR2 as FQNNGV. CDR3 region: CASSLVGTGPLTAFF. The CDR3 DNA follows: TGTGCCAGCAGCTTAGTCGGGACAGGGCCCCTAACCGCTTTCTTT.

The sample holds one count of this clone. The chain employs TRBV7-2 and TRBJ1-6; 8 positions agree with TRBD1. Germline V gene data show CDR1 as SGHTA and CDR2 as FQGNSA. The CDR3 consists of 15 residues. J lost 7 bases, V lost 5 bases, and 7 bases had no gene match. The CDR3 reads CASSPDRGLNSPLHF. The CDR3 nucleotides read TGTGCCAGCAGCCCCGACAGGGGACTAAATTCACCCCTCCACTTT.

The V call is TRBV28, the J call TRBJ2-3; 7 nucleotides match TRBD2. The CDR3 length is 13 residues. The V and J ends lost 8 bases and 4 bases, in that order; junction bases with no gene match: 6. CDR1 MDHEN and CDR2 SYDVKM come from the germline V gene. CDR3 nucleotides: TGTGCCAGCGGACTAGGCAGTCCAGATACGCAGTATTTT. It is translated as CASGLGSPDTQYF. Together with reference TRBV28 and TRBJ2-3, the CDR3 gives the full variable domain: DVKVTQSSRYLVKRTGEKVFLECVQDMDHENMFWYRQDPGLGLRLIYFSYDVKMKEKGDIPEGYSVSREKKERFSLILESASTNQTSMYLCASGLGSPDTQYFGPGTRLTVL.

The J gene is TRBJ2-4, the V gene TRBV28; 7 bases fit TRBD2. From germline, CDR1 is MDHEN and CDR2 SYDVKM. V trimming: 0 bases; J trimming: 0 bases; junction bases outside the gene matches: 2. The length of the CDR3 is 16 residues. CDR3 nucleotide sequence: TGTGCCAGCAGTTTATGGGGAGGGATAGCCAAAAACATTCAGTACTTC. Its protein is CASSLWGGIAKNIQYF.

The chain has TRBV5-1 and TRBJ2-5; D is tentatively TRBD1 or TRBD2 (5 bases each). V dropped 2 bases and J dropped 3 bases, with 11 bases sitting between them. Germline V CDR1 and CDR2: SGHRS, YFSETQ. CDR3 size: 14 residues. CDR3 in amino acids: CASSFRGAEETQYF. The CDR3 DNA follows: TGCGCCAGCAGCTTTAGAGGGGCCGAAGAGACCCAGTACTTC.

This clone appeared once. This sequence joins TRBV5-1 and TRBJ2-1; D possibly corresponds to TRBD1 (5 bases). Germline CDR1 is SGHRS and CDR2 is YFSETQ. The CDR3 loop spans 14 amino acids. V was shortened by 4 bases and J by 0 bases, with 8 bases between the two germline ends. The CDR3 nucleotides read TGCGCCAGCAGCACCGACAGCTCCTACAATGAGCAGTTCTTC. This codes for CASSTDSSYNEQFF.

J is TRBJ1-1 and V is TRBV5-1; D remains ambiguous. This CDR3 comprises 13 residues. CDR1 is SGHRS, CDR2 YFSETQ, per germline. Deletions cut 2 bases from V and 3 bases from J, with 8 bases between. CDR3 in amino acids: CASSLDLYTEAFF. The DNA for the CDR3 is TGCGCCAGCAGCTTAGACCTTTACACTGAAGCTTTCTTT.

V gene TRBV28 combines with J gene TRBJ1-2, with a possible D match to TRBD1 (6 bases). The CDR3 covers 14 residues. Germline V lookup: CDR1 MDHEN, CDR2 SYDVKM. V lost 1 base, J lost 6 bases, and 12 bases lay in between. The CDR3 is CASSLFQGLNGYTF. Written as DNA, the CDR3 is TGTGCCAGCAGTTTATTTCAGGGGCTTAATGGCTACACCTTC.

The V and J genes are TRBV2 and TRBJ2-7; TRBD1 matches 8 bases. V shed 8 bases and J 7 bases; nucleotides not matched to a gene: 13. The CDR3 is 14 amino acids. Germline V gene data show CDR1 as SNHLY and CDR2 as FYNNEI. CDR3 nucleotides: TGTGCCAGCGGGGGGTGGACAGGGCCGAGAGAGCAGTACTTC. Residues: CASGGWTGPREQYF.

This sequence joins TRBV6-1 and TRBJ2-3; tentatively, D is TRBD2 (6 bases). This CDR3 contains 12 residues. Germline CDR1 and CDR2: MNHNS and SASEGT. V was pared by 3 bases and J by 6 bases, with 7 bases between. The CDR3 region is CASSELADTQYF. The CDR3 DNA reads TGTGCCAGCAGTGAGCTAGCGGATACGCAGTATTTT.

The chain links TRBV12-1 to TRBJ2-2; the listed D gene, TRBD2, was not tested against the DNA. TRBV12-1 is a listed pseudogene. This CDR3 comprises 18 residues. The CDR3 nucleotides read TGTGCCAGCAGCCTTAAACGAGAACTAGAGGGAGACACCGGGGAGCTGTTTTTT. This translates into CASSLKRELEGDTGELFF.

This rearrangement joins TRBV18 to TRBJ2-2; 10 bases are shared with TRBD1. Germline trimming cut 6 bases from V and 4 bases from J; bases unmatched to any gene: 11. Germline CDR1 and CDR2: KGHSH and LQKENI. This CDR3 is built from 17 residues. The CDR3 DNA sequence: TGTGCCAGCTCGAAGCTCGGGACAGGGGAGTCCACCGGGGAGCTGTTTTTT. This translates into CASSKLGTGESTGELFF. The variable domain in full, completed from reference TRBV18 and TRBJ2-2, reads NAGVMQNPRHLVRRRGQEARLRCSPMKGHSHVYWYRQLPEEGLKFMVYLQKENIIDESGMPKERFSAEFPKEGPSILRIQQVVRGDSAAYFCASSKLGTGESTGELFFGEGSRLTVL.

Written as DNA, the CDR3 is TGTGCCAGCAGCTTAACCCTAGCGGGCCCCCCAGATACGCAGTATTTT. It specifies CASSLTLAGPPDTQYF. The chain combines TRBV7-9 with TRBJ2-3; 8 nucleotides match TRBD2. Germline V gives CDR1 SEHNR, CDR2 FQNEAQ (reference sequence). Germline trimming cut 2 bases from V and 4 bases from J; bases unmatched to any gene: 8. The CDR3 sequence is 16 residues long.

The rearrangement links TRBV13 to TRBJ2-1; D not certain. The ends were cut back, 4 bases at V and 0 bases at J, with 10 bases in the middle. The CDR3 consists of 15 residues. CDR1 and CDR2 from the germline V gene are PRHDT and FYEKMQ (reference sequence). This chain's CDR3 is CASSSPASSYNEQFF. The CDR3 DNA sequence: TGTGCCAGCAGCTCCCCTGCTAGCTCCTACAATGAGCAGTTCTTC.

The table lists this clone with a few counts. This sequence joins TRBV7-7 and TRBJ2-7, with TRBD2 matching 7 bases. Germline trimming cut 3 bases from V and 10 bases from J; bases unmatched to any gene: 12. This CDR3 comprises 14 residues. Germline assignment: CDR1 SSHAT and CDR2 FNYEAQ (reference sequence). The CDR3, as DNA: TGTGCCAGCAGCTTGGGGCTAGCGGTTAAGTCCCAGTACTTC. Encoded protein: CASSLGLAVKSQYF.

This sequence joins TRBV6-6 and TRBJ2-3; D not resolved. CDR1 is MNHNY, CDR2 SVGAGI, per germline (reference sequence). Trimming cost V 2 bases and J 4 bases, with 10 bases left between them. CDR3 size: 14 residues. The CDR3 DNA reads TGTGCCAGCAGTTACACGGGTTATGCAGATACGCAGTATTTT. This encodes CASSYTGYADTQYF.